The present T cell receptor beta chain was sequenced within a study of cytomegalovirus exposure and HLA in healthy donors. The wider study: Earlier, 200 million or so T cells were analyzed, and 117 million unique TCR beta sequences were found among them.

It was with 60 Vbeta and 13 Jbeta primers that the PCR ran. The data were produced by immunoSEQ multiplex PCR, yet TCRdb's version contains in-frame clones alone and is incomplete. Of about 160,000 clones listed, more than 80% are singletons. On this clone: Antigen specificity is unknown.

Unrecorded immune exposures were likely, despite nominal health at sampling. This CDR3 contains 13 residues. Germline CDR1 is LGHNA and CDR2 is YSLEER. V dropped 1 base and J dropped 3; count of bases not matched to a gene: 0. Study results and caveats: Later on, a genetic analysis was performed. It linked a missense variant in DCLRE1C with V- and J-gene trimming of TCR beta. Most subjects' HLA-A and HLA-B alleles were reportedly predicted from TCR beta sequences.

The rearrangement links TRBV4-3 to TRBJ2-7, with TRBD1 matching over 7 bases. Sequenced sample: PBMCs. The TCR was taken from a woman aged 50 to 60 in good health and CMV-seronegative. The CDR3 loop is CASSQGTGYEQYF. CDR3 DNA sequence: TGCGCCAGCAGCCAAGGGACAGGCTACGAGCAGTACTTC.